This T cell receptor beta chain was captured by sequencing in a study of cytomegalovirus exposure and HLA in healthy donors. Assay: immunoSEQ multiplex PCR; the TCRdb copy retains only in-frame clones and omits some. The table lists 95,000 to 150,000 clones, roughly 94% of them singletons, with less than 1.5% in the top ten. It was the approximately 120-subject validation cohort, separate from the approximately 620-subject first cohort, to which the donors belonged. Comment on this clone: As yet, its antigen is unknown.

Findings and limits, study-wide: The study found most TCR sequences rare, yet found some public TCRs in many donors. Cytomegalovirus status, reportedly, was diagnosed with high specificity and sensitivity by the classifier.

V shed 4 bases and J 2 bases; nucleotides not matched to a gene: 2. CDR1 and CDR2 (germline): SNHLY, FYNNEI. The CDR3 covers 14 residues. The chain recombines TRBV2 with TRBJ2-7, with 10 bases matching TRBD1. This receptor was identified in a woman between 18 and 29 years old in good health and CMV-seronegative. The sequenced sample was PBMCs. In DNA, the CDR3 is TGTGCCAGCAGTGTGGGACAGGGGACCTACGAGCAGTACTTC. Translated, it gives CASSVGQGTYEQYF.